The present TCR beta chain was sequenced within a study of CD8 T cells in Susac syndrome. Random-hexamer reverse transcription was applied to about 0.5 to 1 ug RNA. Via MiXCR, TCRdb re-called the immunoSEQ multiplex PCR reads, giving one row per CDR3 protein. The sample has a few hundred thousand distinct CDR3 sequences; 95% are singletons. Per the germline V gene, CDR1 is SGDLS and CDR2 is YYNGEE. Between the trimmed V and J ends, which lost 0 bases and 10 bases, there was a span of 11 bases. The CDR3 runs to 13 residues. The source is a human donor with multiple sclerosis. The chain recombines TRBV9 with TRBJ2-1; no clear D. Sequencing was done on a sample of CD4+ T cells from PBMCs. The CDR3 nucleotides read TGTGCCAGCAGCGTAGGGATCGCAGTAGAGCAGTTCTTC. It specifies CASSVGIAVEQFF.